The source of this T cell receptor beta chain is a study of spatial heterogeneity in lung cancer. TCRdb re-called the 5' RACE reads through MiXCR, storing one row per CDR3 protein. The table has some 120,000 distinct CDR3 sequences, over 9% seen once. The V gene's germline CDR1 is SQVTM and CDR2 ANQGSEA. The CDR3 consists of 14 residues. Trimming removed 6 bases from V and 6 bases from J, with 18 bases in between. Time point noted: blood at routine non-recurrence follow-up after resection. Unsorted whole RNA from tumor, nontumor lung or frozen PBMC underwent sequencing. This TCR derives from a male donor with early-stage non-small cell lung cancer. The material was PBMCs, obtained at follow-up. The V and J genes are TRBV29-1 and TRBJ1-5; D may be TRBD1 (5 bases). CDR3 region: CSVGEVVGGQPQHF. CDR3 coding DNA: TGCAGCGTAGGGGAGGTAGTTGGCGGTCAGCCCCAGCATTTT.